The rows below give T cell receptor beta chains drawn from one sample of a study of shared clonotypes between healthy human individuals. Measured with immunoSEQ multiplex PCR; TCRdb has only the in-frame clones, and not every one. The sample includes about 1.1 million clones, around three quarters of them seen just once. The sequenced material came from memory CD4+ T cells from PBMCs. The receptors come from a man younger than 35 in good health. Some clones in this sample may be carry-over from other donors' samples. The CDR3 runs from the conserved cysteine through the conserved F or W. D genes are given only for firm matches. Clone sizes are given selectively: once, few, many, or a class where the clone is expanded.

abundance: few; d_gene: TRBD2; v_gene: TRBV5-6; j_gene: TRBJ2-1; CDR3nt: TGTGCCAGCAGCTGGGGGGGACCCGGAGGGAATGAGCAGTTCTTC; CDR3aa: CASSWGGPGGNEQFF
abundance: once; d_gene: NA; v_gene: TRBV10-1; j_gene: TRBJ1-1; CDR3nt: TGCGCCAGCAGTGAGGTTGGGGGGAGCGACACTGAAGCTTTCTTT; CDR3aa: CASSEVGGSDTEAFF
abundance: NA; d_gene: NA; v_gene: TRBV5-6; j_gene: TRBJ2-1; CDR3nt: TGTGCCAGCAGCTTGTGGGGGACAAGCTCCTACAATGAGCAGTTCTTC; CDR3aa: CASSLWGTSSYNEQFF
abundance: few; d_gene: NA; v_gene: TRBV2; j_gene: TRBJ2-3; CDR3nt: TGTGCCAGCAGCCCCGGACCTATTAGCACAGATACGCAGTATTTT; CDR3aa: CASSPGPISTDTQYF
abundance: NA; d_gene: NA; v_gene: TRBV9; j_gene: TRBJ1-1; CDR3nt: TGTGCCAGCAGCGAAGGACCGCAGAACACTGAAGCTTTCTTT; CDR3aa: CASSEGPQNTEAFF
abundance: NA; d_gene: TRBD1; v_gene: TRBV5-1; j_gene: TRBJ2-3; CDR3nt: TGCGCCAGCAGCAGGACAGGGGGCCGTAGTGGCACAGATACGCAGTATTTT; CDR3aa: CASSRTGGRSGTDTQYF
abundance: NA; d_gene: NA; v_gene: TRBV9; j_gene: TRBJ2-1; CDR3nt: TGTGCCAGCAGCGTAGAGGGCTATGAGCAGTTCTTC; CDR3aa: CASSVEGYEQFF
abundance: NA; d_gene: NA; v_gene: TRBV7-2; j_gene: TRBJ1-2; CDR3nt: TGTGCCAGCAGCTTAGTTAGGTCCCCCGGCGGCGGCTACACCTTC; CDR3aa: CASSLVRSPGGGYTF
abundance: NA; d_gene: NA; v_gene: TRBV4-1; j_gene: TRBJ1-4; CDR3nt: TGCGCCAGCAGCCCCCCACCAGGGGCAGTAGGGGAAAAACTGTTTTTT; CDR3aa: CASSPPPGAVGEKLFF
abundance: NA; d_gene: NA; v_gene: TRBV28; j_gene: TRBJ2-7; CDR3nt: TGTGCCAGCAGTTTTGGGGGGGCGGGACACCCCTCCGGGCAGTACTTC; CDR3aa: CASSFGGAGHPSGQYF
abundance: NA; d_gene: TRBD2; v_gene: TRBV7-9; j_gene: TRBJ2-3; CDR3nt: TGTGCCAGCAGCATAGCGGGAGGGGGGCCAGATACGCAGTATTTT; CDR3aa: CASSIAGGGPDTQYF
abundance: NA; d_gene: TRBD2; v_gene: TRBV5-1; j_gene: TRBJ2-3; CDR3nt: TGCGCCAGCAGCTTAACTAGCGGGAGGACAGATACGCAGTATTTT; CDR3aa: CASSLTSGRTDTQYF
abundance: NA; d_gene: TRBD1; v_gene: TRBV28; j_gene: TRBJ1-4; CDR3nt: TGTGCCAGCAGGAGATTTGGGACAGACGAAAAACTGTTTTTT; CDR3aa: CASRRFGTDEKLFF
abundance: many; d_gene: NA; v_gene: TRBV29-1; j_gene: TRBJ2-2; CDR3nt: TGCAGCGCCTCAAGAGCTGGGATCAACACCGGGGAGCTGTTTTTT; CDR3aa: CSASRAGINTGELFF
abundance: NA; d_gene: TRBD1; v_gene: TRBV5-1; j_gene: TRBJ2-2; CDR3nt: TGCGCCAGCGGTGGACAGGGCACCGGGGAGCTGTTTTTT; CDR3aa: CASGGQGTGELFF
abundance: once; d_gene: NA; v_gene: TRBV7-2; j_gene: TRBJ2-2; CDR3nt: TGTGCCAGCAGCTCGGGACAGAACACCGGGGAGCTGTTTTTT; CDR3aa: CASSSGQNTGELFF
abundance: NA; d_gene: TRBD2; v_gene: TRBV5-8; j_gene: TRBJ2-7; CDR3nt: TGTGCCAGCAGCCGCCCCGGACTAGCGGGAGGCGAGCAGTACTTC; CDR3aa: CASSRPGLAGGEQYF
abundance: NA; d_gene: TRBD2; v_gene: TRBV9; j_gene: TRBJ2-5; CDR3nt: TGTGCCAGCAGCCCGTTAGCGGGAGGGGAGACCCAGTACTTC; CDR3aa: CASSPLAGGETQYF
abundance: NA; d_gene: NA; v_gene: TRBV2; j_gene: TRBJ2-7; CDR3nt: TGTGCCAGCAATTTGGAGGGGGCTCTCGAGCAGTACTTC; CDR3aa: CASNLEGALEQYF
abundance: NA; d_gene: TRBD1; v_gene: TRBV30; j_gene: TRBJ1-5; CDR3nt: TGTGCCTGGACTTACTTCTGGGACAGCGCCTTAGATAGCAATCAGCCCCAGCATTTT; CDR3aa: CAWTYFWDSALDSNQPQHF
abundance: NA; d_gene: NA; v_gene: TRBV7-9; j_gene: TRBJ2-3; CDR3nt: TGTGCCAGCGTGGCGGGGAGATTCACAGATACGCAGTATTTT; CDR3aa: CASVAGRFTDTQYF
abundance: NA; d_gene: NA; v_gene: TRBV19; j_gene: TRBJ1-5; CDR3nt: TGTGCCAGTAGTATGTCCAGGGTTGGCAATCAGCCCCAGCATTTT; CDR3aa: CASSMSRVGNQPQHF
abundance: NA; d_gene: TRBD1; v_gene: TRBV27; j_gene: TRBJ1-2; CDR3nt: TGTGCCAGCAGTTTCCGCCGGACAGGGATGGCGAATGGCTACACCTTC; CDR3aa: CASSFRRTGMANGYTF
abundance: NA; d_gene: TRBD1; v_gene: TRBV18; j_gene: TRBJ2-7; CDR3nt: TGTGCCAGCTCACCACCGCCGGGACAGGGGGAGTGGGAGCAGTACTTC; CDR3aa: CASSPPPGQGEWEQYF
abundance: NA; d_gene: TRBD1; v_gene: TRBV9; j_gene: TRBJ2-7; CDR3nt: TGTGCCAGCAGCGCCGGGACAGGGATTGACGAGCAGTACTTC; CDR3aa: CASSAGTGIDEQYF
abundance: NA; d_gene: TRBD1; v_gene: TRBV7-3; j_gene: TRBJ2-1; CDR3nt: TGTGCCAGCAGCCCATCCGGACAGGTCTACAATGAGCAGTTCTTC; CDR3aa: CASSPSGQVYNEQFF
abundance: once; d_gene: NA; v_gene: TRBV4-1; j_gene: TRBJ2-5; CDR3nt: TGCGCCAGCAGCCAAGAGGGGGGCCAAGAGACCCAGTACTTC; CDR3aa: CASSQEGGQETQYF
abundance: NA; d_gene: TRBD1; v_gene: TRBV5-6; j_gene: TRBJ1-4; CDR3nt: TGTGCCAGCAGCTTCGGGGACAGGGGTGAAAAACTGTTTTTT; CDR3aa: CASSFGDRGEKLFF
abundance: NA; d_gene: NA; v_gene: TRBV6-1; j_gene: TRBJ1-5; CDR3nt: TGTGCCAGCAGTGTCACAAGAGATAGCAATCAGCCCCAGCATTTT; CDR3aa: CASSVTRDSNQPQHF